This T cell receptor (beta chain) is from a study of blood T cell repertoires in COVID-19. Whole-study context: Spain, Italy and the United States supplied samples that represented acute and convalescent COVID-19. PBMCs, B-cell-depleted T cells, or T cells were the source of the cDNA or gDNA that made up the material.

Germline CDR1 GTSNPN, CDR2 SVGIG (reference sequence). Trimming took 3 bases from V and 4 from J, leaving 15 bases between them. CDR3 size: 14 residues. Under the authors' procedure: Estimates of nucleated cell counts were drawn from the amplification of reference gene primers. Repertoires were generated with immunoSEQ multiplex PCR, while TCRdb's copy carries only in-frame clones and drops some. V, J and clone size are taken as reported in that table, and D and trimming were inferred from the DNA itself. Counted here are 150,000 to 200,000 clones, less than 90% occurring once; the ten biggest clones make up around 2.3%.

This sequence joins TRBV30 and TRBJ1-1; D gene ambiguous. The sequence was collected from a man aged 65 to 79 with active or convalescent COVID-19. Material for sequencing was peripheral blood. The CDR3 here is CAWSKTPTSTEAFF. The CDR3 nucleotides read TGTGCCTGGAGCAAGACCCCGACTAGCACTGAAGCTTTCTTT.